Listed here is a single T cell receptor beta chain. The antigen is not known. This sample is drawn from a study of T cells in narcolepsy. Study context: Enrolled donors included narcolepsy type 1 or type 2 patients and healthy controls. Study findings and constraints: Same-patient CSF and blood CD4+ T cell clonotypes included HCRT-specific and TRIB2-specific autoreactive ones.

The repertoire was sequenced with immunoSEQ multiplex PCR; TCRdb's copy has only in-frame clones and lacks some. This sample yields just under 35,000 clones, of which over 80% are seen a single time; approximately 0.99% belongs to the top ten. The receptor's source is a human donor in good health. Sequences were obtained from memory (CD45RA-) CD4+ T cells from blood.

CDR3 region: CASSPVQAYEQYF. In nucleotides, the CDR3 is TGTGCCAGCAGTCCGGTGCAGGCCTACGAGCAGTACTTC. V and J are TRBV28 and TRBJ2-5; D remains ambiguous. The end of the DNA aligns better with TRBJ2-7, so the J call may be wrong. The CDR3 is 13 amino acids. Germline CDR1 reads MDHEN; CDR2 reads SYDVKM.